The clone carrying this T cell receptor beta chain was counted ten times or more. Its antigen is still unknown. This entry belongs to a study of CD8 T cells in ankylosing spondylitis. Germline V gene sequence: CDR1 MGHRA, CDR2 YSYEKL. The V end was cut by 6 bases, the J end by 2 bases, with 13 bases between. This CDR3 comprises 14 residues. Points from the study as a whole: Disease-linked clones were found to be CD8+ and relatively rare in peripheral blood. Both synovial fluid and blood in reactive arthritis had previously been reported to carry some motif variants. Disease-linked clones reportedly concentrated significantly in matched ankylosing spondylitis synovial fluid. For ankylosing spondylitis blood, a TCR beta motif of fewer than 10 highly homologous variants appeared characteristic.

Library preparation for TCR beta used quantitative 5'-RACE with molecular barcodes. TCRdb analysed the 5' RACE reads with MiXCR anew, one entry per CDR3 protein. The table has about 340,000 distinct CDR3 sequences, around 8% seen once. Sequencing was done on a sample of blood, either unsorted or a sorted T cell fraction (not recorded which). The receptor's source is a male donor with ankylosing spondylitis. This chain uses TRBV4-1 with TRBJ2-5; TRBD1 might be the D (5 bases). The CDR3 loop is CASSQDTVQETQYF. Written as DNA, the CDR3 is TGCGCCAGCAGTCAGGACACTGTTCAAGAGACCCAGTACTTC.